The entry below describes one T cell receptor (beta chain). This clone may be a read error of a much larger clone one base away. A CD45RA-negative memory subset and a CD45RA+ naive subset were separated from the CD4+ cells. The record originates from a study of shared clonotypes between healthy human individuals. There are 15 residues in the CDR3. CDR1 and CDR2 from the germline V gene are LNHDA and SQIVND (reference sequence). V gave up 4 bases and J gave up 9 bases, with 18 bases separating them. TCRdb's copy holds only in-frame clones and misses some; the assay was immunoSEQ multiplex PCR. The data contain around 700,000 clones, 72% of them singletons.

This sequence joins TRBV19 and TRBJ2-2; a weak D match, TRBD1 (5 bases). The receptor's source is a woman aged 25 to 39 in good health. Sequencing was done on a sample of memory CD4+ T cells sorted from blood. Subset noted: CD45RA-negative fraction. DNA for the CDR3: TGTGCCAGTAGTAGAAGACAGTCTCGAACCAGGGAGCTGTTTTTT. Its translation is CASSRRQSRTRELFF. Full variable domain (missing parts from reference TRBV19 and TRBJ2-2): DGGITQSPKYLFRKEGQNVTLSCEQNLNHDAMYWYRQDPGQGLRLIYYSQIVNDFQKGDIAEGYSVSREKKESFPLTVTSAQKNPTAFYLCASSRRQSRTRELFFGEGSRLTVL.